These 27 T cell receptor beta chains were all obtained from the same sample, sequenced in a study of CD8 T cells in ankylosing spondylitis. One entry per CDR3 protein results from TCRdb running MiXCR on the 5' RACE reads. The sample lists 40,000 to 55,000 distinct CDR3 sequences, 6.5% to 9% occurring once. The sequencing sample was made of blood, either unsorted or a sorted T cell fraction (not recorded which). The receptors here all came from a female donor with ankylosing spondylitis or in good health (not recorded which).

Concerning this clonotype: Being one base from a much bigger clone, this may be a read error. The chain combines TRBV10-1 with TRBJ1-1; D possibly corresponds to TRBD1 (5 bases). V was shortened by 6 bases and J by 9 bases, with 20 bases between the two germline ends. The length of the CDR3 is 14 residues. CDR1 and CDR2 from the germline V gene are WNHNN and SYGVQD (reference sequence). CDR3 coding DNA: TGCGCCAGCAGCGAGCAGAGGGGAAGGACTCAAGCTTTCTTT. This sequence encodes CASSEQRGRTQAFF.

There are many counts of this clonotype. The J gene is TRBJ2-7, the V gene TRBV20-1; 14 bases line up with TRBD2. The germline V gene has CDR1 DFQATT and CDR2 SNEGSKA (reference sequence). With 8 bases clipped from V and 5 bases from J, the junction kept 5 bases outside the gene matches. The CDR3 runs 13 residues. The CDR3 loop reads CSTPGLAGDEQYF. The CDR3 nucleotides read TGCAGTACCCCGGGACTAGCGGGGGACGAGCAGTACTTC.

CDR3 coding DNA: TGTGCCAGCAGCGGCGGGACAGGGGGCAGGTACGAGCAGTACTTC. Its translation is CASSGGTGGRYEQYF. The chain employs TRBV9 and TRBJ2-7, with 12 positions matching TRBD1. CDR1 and CDR2 (germline): SGDLS, YYNGEE. This CDR3 has 15 amino acids. Unmatched junction bases numbered 5, after V lost 3 bases and J lost 4 bases.

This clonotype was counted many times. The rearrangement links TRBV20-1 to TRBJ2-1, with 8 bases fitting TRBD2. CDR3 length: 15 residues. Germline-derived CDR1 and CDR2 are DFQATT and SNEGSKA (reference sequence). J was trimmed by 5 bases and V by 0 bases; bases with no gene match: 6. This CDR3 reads CSARDVRGAHNEQFF. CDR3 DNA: TGCAGTGCTAGAGATGTGCGGGGGGCCCACAATGAGCAGTTCTTC.

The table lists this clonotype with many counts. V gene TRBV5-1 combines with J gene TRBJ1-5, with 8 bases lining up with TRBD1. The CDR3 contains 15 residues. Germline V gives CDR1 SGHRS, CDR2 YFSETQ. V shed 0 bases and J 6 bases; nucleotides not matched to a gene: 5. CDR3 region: CASSLEGQGTQPQHF. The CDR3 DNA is TGCGCCAGCAGCTTGGAAGGACAGGGAACTCAGCCCCAGCATTTT.

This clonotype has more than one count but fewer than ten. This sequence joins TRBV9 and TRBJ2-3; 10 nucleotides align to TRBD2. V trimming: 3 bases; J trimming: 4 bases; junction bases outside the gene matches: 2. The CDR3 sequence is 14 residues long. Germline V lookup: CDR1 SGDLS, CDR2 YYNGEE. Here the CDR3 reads CASSASGGADTQYF. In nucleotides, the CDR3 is TGTGCCAGCAGCGCTAGCGGGGGAGCAGATACGCAGTATTTT. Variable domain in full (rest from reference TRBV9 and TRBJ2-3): DSGVTQTPKHLITATGQRVTLRCSPRSGDLSVYWYQQSLDQGLQFLIQYYNGEERAKGNILERFSAQQFPDLHSELNLSSLELGDSALYFCASSASGGADTQYFGPGTRLTVL.

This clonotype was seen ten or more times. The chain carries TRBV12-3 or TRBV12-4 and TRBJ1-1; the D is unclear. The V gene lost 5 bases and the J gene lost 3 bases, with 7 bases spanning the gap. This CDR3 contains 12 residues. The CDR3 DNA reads TGTGCCAGCAGTGACGGGTACACTGAAGCTTTCTTT. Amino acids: CASSDGYTEAFF.

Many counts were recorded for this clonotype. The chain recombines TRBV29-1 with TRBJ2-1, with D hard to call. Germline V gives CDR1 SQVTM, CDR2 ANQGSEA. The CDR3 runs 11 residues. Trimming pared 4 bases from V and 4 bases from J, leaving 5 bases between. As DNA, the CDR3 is TGCAGCGTTGGTCCGTACAATGAGCAGTTCTTC. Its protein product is CSVGPYNEQFF.

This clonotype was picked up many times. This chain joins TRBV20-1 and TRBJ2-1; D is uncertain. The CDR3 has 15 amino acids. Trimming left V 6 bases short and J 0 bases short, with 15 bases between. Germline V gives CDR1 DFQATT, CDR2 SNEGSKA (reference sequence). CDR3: CSALDPRSSYNEQFF. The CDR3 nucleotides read TGCAGTGCCCTTGATCCTCGGAGCTCCTACAATGAGCAGTTCTTC.

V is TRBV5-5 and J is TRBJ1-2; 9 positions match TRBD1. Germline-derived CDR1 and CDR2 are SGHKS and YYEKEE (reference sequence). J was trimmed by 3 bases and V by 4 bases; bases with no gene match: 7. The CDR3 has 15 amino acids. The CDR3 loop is CASSGRGQGDYGYTF. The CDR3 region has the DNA TGTGCCAGCAGCGGTAGGGGACAGGGTGACTATGGCTACACCTTC. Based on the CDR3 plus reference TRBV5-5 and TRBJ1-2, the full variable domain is DAGVTQSPTHLIKTRGQQVTLRCSPISGHKSVSWYQQVLGQGPQFIFQYYEKEERGRGNFPDRFSARQFPNYSSELNVNALLLGDSALYLCASSGRGQGDYGYTFGSGTRLTVV.

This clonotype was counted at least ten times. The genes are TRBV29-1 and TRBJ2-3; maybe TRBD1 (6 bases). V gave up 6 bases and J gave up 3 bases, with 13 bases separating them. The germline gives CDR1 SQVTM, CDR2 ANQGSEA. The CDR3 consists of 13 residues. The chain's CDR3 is CSVQGKPTDTQYF. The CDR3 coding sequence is TGCAGCGTACAGGGAAAGCCTACAGATACGCAGTATTTT.

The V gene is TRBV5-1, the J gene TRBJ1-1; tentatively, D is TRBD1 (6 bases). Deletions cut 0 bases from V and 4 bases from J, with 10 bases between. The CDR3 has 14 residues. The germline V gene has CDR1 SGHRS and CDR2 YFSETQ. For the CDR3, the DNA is TGCGCCAGCAGCTTGGTCCCAGGGGCCACTGAAGCTTTCTTT. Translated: CASSLVPGATEAFF.

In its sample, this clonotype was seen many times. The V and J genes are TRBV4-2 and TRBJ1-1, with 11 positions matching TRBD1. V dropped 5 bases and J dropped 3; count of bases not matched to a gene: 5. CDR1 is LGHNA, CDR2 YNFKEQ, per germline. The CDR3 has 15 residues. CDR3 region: CASSAMGQGDTEAFF. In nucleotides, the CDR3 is TGTGCCAGCAGCGCCATGGGACAGGGGGACACTGAAGCTTTCTTT.

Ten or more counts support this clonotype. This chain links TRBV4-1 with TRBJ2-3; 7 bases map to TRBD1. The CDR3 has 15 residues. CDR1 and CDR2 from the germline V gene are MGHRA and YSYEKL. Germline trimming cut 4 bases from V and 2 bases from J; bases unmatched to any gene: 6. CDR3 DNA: TGCGCCAGCAGCCCAAGGGGGCTACCCACAGATACGCAGTATTTT. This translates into CASSPRGLPTDTQYF.

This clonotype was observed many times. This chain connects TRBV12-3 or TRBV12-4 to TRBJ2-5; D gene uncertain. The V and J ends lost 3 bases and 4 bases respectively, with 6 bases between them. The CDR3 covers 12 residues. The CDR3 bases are TGTGCCAGCAGTTTCCTTGCAGAGACCCAGTACTTC. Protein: CASSFLAETQYF.

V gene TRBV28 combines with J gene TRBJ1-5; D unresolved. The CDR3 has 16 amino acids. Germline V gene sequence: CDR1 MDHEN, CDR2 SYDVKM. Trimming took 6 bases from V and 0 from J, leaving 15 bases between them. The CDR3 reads CASRFLTPYSNQPQHF. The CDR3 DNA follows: TGTGCCAGCAGATTTCTCACACCGTATAGCAATCAGCCCCAGCATTTT.

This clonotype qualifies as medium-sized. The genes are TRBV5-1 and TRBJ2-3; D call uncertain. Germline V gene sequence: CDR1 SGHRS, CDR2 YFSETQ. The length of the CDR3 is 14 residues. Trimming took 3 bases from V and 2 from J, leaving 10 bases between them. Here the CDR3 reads CASSYRPTTDTQYF. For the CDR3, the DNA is TGCGCCAGCAGCTATAGGCCTACCACAGATACGCAGTATTTT.

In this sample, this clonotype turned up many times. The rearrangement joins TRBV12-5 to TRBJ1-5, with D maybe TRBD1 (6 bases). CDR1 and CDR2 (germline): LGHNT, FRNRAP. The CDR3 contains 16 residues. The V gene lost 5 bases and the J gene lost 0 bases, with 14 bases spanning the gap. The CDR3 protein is CASGIAQGYSNQPQHF. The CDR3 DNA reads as TGTGCTAGTGGTATAGCCCAGGGGTATAGCAATCAGCCCCAGCATTTT.

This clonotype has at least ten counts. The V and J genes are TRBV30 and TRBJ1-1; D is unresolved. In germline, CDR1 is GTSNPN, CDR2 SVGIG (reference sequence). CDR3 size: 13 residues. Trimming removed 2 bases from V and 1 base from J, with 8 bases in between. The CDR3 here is CAWSKGRNTEAFF. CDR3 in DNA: TGTGCCTGGAGTAAAGGGCGGAACACTGAAGCTTTCTTT.

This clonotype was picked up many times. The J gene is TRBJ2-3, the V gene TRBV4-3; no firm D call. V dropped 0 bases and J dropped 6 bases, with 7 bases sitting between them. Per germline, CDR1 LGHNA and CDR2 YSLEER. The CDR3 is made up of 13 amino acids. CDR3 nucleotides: TGCGCCAGCAGCCAAGATTTCTGGGATACGCAGTATTTT. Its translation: CASSQDFWDTQYF.

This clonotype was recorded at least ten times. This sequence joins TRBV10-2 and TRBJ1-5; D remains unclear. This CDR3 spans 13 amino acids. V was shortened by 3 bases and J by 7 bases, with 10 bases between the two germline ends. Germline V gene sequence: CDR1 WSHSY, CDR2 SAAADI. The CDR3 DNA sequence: TGCGCCAGCAGTGATAGGATATTACAGCCCCAGCATTTT. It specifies CASSDRILQPQHF.

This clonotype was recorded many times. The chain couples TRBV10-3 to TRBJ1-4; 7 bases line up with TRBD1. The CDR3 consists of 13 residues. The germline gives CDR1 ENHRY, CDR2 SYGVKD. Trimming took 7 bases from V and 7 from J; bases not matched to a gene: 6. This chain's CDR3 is CAIKGQGGEKLFF. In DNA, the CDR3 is TGTGCCATCAAGGGGCAGGGGGGTGAAAAACTGTTTTTT.

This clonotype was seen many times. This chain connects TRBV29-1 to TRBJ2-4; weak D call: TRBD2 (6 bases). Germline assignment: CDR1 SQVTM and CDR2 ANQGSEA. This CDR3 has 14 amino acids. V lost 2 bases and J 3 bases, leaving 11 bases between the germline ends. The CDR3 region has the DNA TGCAGCGTTGAAAAGGGGACTGGCAAAAACATTCAGTACTTC. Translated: CSVEKGTGKNIQYF.

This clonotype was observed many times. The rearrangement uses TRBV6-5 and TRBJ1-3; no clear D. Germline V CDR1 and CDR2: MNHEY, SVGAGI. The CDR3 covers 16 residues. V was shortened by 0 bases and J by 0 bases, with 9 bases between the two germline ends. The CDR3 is CASSYSEGVSGNTIYF. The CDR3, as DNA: TGTGCCAGCAGTTACTCGGAAGGAGTCTCTGGAAACACCATATATTTT.

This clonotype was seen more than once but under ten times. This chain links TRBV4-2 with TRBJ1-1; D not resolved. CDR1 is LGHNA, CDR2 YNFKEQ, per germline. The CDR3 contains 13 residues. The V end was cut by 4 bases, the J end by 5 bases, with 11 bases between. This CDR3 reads CASSLSAATEAFF. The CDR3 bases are TGTGCCAGCAGCCTCTCCGCTGCTACTGAAGCTTTCTTT.

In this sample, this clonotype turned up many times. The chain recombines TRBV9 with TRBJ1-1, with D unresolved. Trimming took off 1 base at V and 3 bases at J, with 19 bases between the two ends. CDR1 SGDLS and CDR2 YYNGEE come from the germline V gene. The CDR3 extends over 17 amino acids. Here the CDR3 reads CASSVSMGVRKHTEAFF. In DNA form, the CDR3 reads TGTGCCAGCAGCGTAAGTATGGGTGTCAGGAAGCACACTGAAGCTTTCTTT.

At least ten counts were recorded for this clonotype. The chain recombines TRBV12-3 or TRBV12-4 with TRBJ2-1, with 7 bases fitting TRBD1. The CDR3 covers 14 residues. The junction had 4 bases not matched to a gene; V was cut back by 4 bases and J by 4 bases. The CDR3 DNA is TGTGCCAGCAGTTCCCCGGGACAGTACAATGAGCAGTTCTTC. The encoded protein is CASSSPGQYNEQFF.